The rows below give T cell receptor beta chains drawn from one sample of a study of T cell responses to AZD1222 COVID-19 vaccine. Repertoires were generated with immunoSEQ multiplex PCR, while TCRdb's copy carries only in-frame clones and drops some. Among fewer than 45,000 clones listed, around 80% were seen once. Specimen: peripheral blood, collected on day 0 of AZD1222 vaccination. Receptors originate from an adult in good health. Both conserved end residues are part of each CDR3. The listing skips clone size in some rows; elsewhere it reads once, few, many or a size class.

CDR3aa: CASTWGETQYF
v_gene: TRBV3-1/TRBV3-2
abundance: .
j_gene: TRBJ2-5

CDR3aa: CASIQGQGAHSGANVLTF
v_gene: TRBV2
abundance: few
j_gene: TRBJ2-6

CDR3aa: CASSVGGPDNSPLHF
v_gene: TRBV5-4
abundance: .
j_gene: TRBJ1-6

CDR3aa: CASSDRGREQFF
v_gene: TRBV6-2/TRBV6-3
abundance: .
j_gene: TRBJ2-1

CDR3aa: CASSISRDSTTPGELFF
v_gene: TRBV7-6
abundance: .
j_gene: TRBJ2-2

CDR3aa: CASSIGPGSGNTIYF
v_gene: TRBV19
abundance: once
j_gene: TRBJ1-3

CDR3aa: CATARVSGQVRYEQYF
v_gene: TRBV24-1
abundance: .
j_gene: TRBJ2-7

CDR3aa: CASSLVAGGSGANVLTF
v_gene: TRBV11-2
abundance: few
j_gene: TRBJ2-6

CDR3aa: CASSQAVSNQPQHF
v_gene: TRBV3-1/TRBV3-2
abundance: .
j_gene: TRBJ1-5

CDR3aa: CASSLGYRGPRAGQETQYF
v_gene: TRBV7-8
abundance: .
j_gene: TRBJ2-5

CDR3aa: CASSVGPSSGGHNEQFF
v_gene: TRBV9
abundance: .
j_gene: TRBJ2-1

CDR3aa: CASSLGGGSAGNTIYF
v_gene: TRBV5-1
abundance: few
j_gene: TRBJ1-3

CDR3aa: CAWSVTGTGVQYF
v_gene: TRBV30
abundance: .
j_gene: TRBJ2-7

CDR3aa: CATSREGTGEYEQFF
v_gene: TRBV15
abundance: .
j_gene: TRBJ2-1

CDR3aa: CASSYTSNSPLHF
v_gene: TRBV6-5
abundance: .
j_gene: TRBJ1-6

CDR3aa: CASSQERSGGGYTF
v_gene: TRBV4-2
abundance: .
j_gene: TRBJ1-2

CDR3aa: CASSYGPLSTDTQYF
v_gene: TRBV6-2/TRBV6-3
abundance: .
j_gene: TRBJ2-3

CDR3aa: CASSRIQGAGNTIYF
v_gene: TRBV4-3
abundance: .
j_gene: TRBJ1-3

CDR3aa: CASSVAGGVYGYTF
v_gene: TRBV9
abundance: .
j_gene: TRBJ1-2

CDR3aa: CASIPKSVAGSYEQYF
v_gene: TRBV6-4
abundance: .
j_gene: TRBJ2-7

CDR3aa: CASSQEGQGLEKLFF
v_gene: TRBV4-3
abundance: .
j_gene: TRBJ1-4

CDR3aa: CASSQTVDTQYF
v_gene: TRBV28
abundance: .
j_gene: TRBJ2-3

CDR3aa: CASSPPAGSNEKLFF
v_gene: TRBV28
abundance: once
j_gene: TRBJ1-4

CDR3aa: CASSRDRNNSPLHF
v_gene: TRBV4-3
abundance: .
j_gene: TRBJ1-6

CDR3aa: CASSPQEGSYGELFF
v_gene: TRBV5-1
abundance: .
j_gene: TRBJ2-2

CDR3aa: CASRGHWTSGSTGELFF
v_gene: TRBV28
abundance: once
j_gene: TRBJ2-2